The 32 T cell receptor beta chains below were found in one sample sequenced in a study of beta chain features in type 1 diabetes. Expressed TCRB transcripts were sequenced because the isolated RNA had all been reverse transcribed beforehand. Measured with immunoSEQ multiplex PCR; TCRdb has only the in-frame clones, and not every one. Of around 150,000 clones detected, about 7% appear once; the ten largest clones hold about 1.4%. Sequencing was performed on central memory CD4+ T cells from blood. These TCRs come from a woman under 40 in good health.

The rearrangement joins TRBV19 to TRBJ2-5; TRBD2 matches 7 bases. Trimming cost V 3 bases and J 2 bases; bases outside gene matches: 3. This CDR3 region has 14 residues. Germline V gives CDR1 LNHDA, CDR2 SQIVND (reference sequence). The DNA for the CDR3 is TGTGCCAGTAGTATTGGACTAGGGCAAGAGACCCAGTACTTC. Translation gives CASSIGLGQETQYF.

This clone has just a few counts. V gene TRBV5-6 combines with J gene TRBJ2-1; 9 bases map to TRBD2. Losses at the gene ends were 1 base for V and 6 bases for J; bases not matched to a gene: 11. Germline-derived CDR1 and CDR2 are SGHDT and YYEEEE. The CDR3 consists of 17 residues. The CDR3 sequence: CASSLYGSGSVGNEQFF. The CDR3 bases are TGTGCCAGCAGCTTGTATGGTAGCGGGAGCGTTGGCAATGAGCAGTTCTTC.

Only a few counts were recorded for this clone. As DNA, the CDR3 is TGTGCCAGCAGCTGGAGACGGGAAGAGACCCAGTACTTC. Protein product: CASSWRREETQYF. V usage is TRBV6-6 and J usage is TRBJ2-5; no definite D call. The V gene's germline CDR1 is MNHNY and CDR2 SVGAGI (reference sequence). V was trimmed by 6 bases and J by 3 bases, leaving 11 bases between them. The CDR3 spans 13 residues.

This clone was recorded a few times. This sequence joins TRBV28 and TRBJ2-2; D gene unclear. The CDR3 spans 11 residues. Trimming cost V 2 bases and J 9 bases, with 4 bases left between them. Germline loops: CDR1 MDHEN, CDR2 SYDVKM. The CDR3 DNA reads as TGTGCCAGCAGTTTACTCCGGGAGCTGTTTTTT. Translated, it gives CASSLLRELFF.

This clone was detected only a few times. V gene TRBV7-9 combines with J gene TRBJ1-1; D unclear. The CDR3 totals 15 residues. Deletions cut 5 bases from V and 5 bases from J, with 18 bases between. Germline V gene lookup returns CDR1 SEHNR and CDR2 FQNEAQ (reference sequence). CDR3 protein: CASSHPAGGRTEAFF. CDR3 sequence (DNA): TGTGCCAGCAGCCACCCCGCGGGAGGGAGAACTGAAGCTTTCTTT.

This clone was detected a few times. The chain joins TRBV28 to TRBJ2-3; 9 nucleotides agree with TRBD2. The CDR3 covers 16 residues. The germline V gene encodes CDR1 MDHEN and CDR2 SYDVKM. V shed 5 bases, J shed 5 bases, and the junction held 11 bases outside the gene matches. CDR3 in amino acids: CASSNRGRANRDTQYF. CDR3 DNA: TGTGCCAGCAGTAATCGCGGGAGGGCCAATAGAGATACGCAGTATTTT.

In this sample, this clone turned up a few times. The V and J genes are TRBV7-2 and TRBJ2-5; the D is unclear. The V end lost 9 bases, the J end lost 5 bases, and 7 bases lay between the germline ends. CDR1 is SGHTA and CDR2 is FQGNSA in the germline V gene. The CDR3 totals 10 residues. CDR3 DNA sequence: TGTGCCAGGGAGATGGAGACCCAGTACTTC. Translating it yields CAREMETQYF.

This chain joins TRBV18 and TRBJ2-2; no clear D. The CDR3 is 14 residues long. V was shortened by 1 base and J by 3 bases, with 6 bases between the two germline ends. Germline loops: CDR1 KGHSH, CDR2 LQKENI. CDR3 sequence: CASSPRSDTGELFF. The CDR3 DNA sequence: TGTGCCAGCTCACCACGGTCAGACACCGGGGAGCTGTTTTTT.

The table lists this clone with a few counts. The J gene is TRBJ1-2, the V gene TRBV9, with 9 bases aligning to TRBD1. This CDR3 is 14 amino acids long. V lost 3 bases, J lost 7 bases, and 7 bases stayed unmatched. Germline V gene data show CDR1 as SGDLS and CDR2 as YYNGEE. CDR3 sequence reads: CASSADTGGSGYTF. The CDR3 DNA reads as TGTGCCAGCAGCGCAGACACAGGGGGCTCTGGCTACACCTTC.

The V and J genes are TRBV7-9 and TRBJ1-3; 7 nucleotides match TRBD1. CDR1 is SEHNR and CDR2 is FQNEAQ in the germline V gene (reference sequence). The CDR3 consists of 15 residues. J was trimmed by 1 base and V by 5 bases; bases with no gene match: 5. The CDR3 here is CASSHDRASGNTIYF. CDR3 in DNA: TGTGCCAGCAGCCATGACAGGGCTTCTGGAAACACCATATATTTT.

This clone occurred a few times. The chain couples TRBV5-6 to TRBJ2-3; the D gene is possibly TRBD1 (6 bases). The CDR3 totals 17 residues. Germline V gives CDR1 SGHDT, CDR2 YYEEEE. Trimming pared 5 bases from V and 5 bases from J, leaving 24 bases between. CDR3 DNA: TGTGCCAGCAGTAGCTGGACTTGGGCAGGGGTGGAAGATACGCAGTATTTT. Translation: CASSSWTWAGVEDTQYF.

The chain joins TRBV19 to TRBJ2-7; possible D gene TRBD1, 6 bases. V lost 5 bases to trimming and J lost 3 bases, with 11 bases between them. From germline, CDR1 is LNHDA and CDR2 SQIVND (reference sequence). The CDR3 is 13 residues long. The CDR3 DNA follows: TGTGCCAGTAGTGGACAGTCTCTCTACGAGCAGTACTTC. It is translated as CASSGQSLYEQYF.

The rearrangement uses TRBV5-6 and TRBJ1-1, with 8 bases fitting TRBD1. The CDR3 is 15 residues long. V trimming: 4 bases; J trimming: 9 bases; junction bases outside the gene matches: 14. The germline gives CDR1 SGHDT, CDR2 YYEEEE. The CDR3 is CASSPQDRETGQAFF. The CDR3 DNA is TGTGCCAGCAGCCCCCAGGACAGGGAAACGGGGCAAGCTTTCTTT.

The genes are TRBV6-5 and TRBJ2-7, with 9 bases matching TRBD2. After removal of 4 bases from V and 2 bases from J, the junction contained 3 bases not matched to a gene. The CDR3 runs 14 residues. CDR1 and CDR2 (germline): MNHEY, SVGAGI. The CDR3 protein is CASSSGGRAYEQYF. CDR3 coding DNA: TGTGCCAGCAGTTCCGGCGGGAGGGCCTACGAGCAGTACTTC.

This chain uses TRBV28 with TRBJ1-5, with 9 positions matching TRBD1. Unmatched junction bases numbered 19, after V lost 6 bases and J lost 7 bases. The CDR3 is 18 residues long. Germline loops: CDR1 MDHEN, CDR2 SYDVKM. CDR3 region: CASRGSTGGAYSLQPQHF. The DNA for the CDR3 is TGTGCCAGCAGGGGGTCCACAGGGGGCGCGTATAGTTTACAGCCCCAGCATTTT.

J is TRBJ2-1 and V is TRBV7-8; the D gene is possibly TRBD2 (5 bases). Germline CDR1 reads SGHVS; CDR2 reads FQNEAQ. This CDR3 comprises 13 residues. V lost 4 bases and J 4 bases, leaving 8 bases between the germline ends. CDR3: CASSSGGYNEQFF. For the CDR3, the DNA is TGTGCCAGCAGCTCAGGAGGTTACAATGAGCAGTTCTTC.

In its sample, this clone was seen a few times. Other nucleotide sequences in the sample specify the same CDR3. This chain joins TRBV4-3 and TRBJ2-7, with 8 nucleotides matching TRBD2. Germline trimming cut 4 bases from V and 3 bases from J; bases unmatched to any gene: 2. CDR1 is LGHNA, CDR2 YSLEER, per germline. The CDR3 covers 13 residues. The CDR3 loop is CASSLTSGYEQYF. The CDR3 region has the DNA TGCGCCAGCAGCCTAACTAGCGGCTACGAGCAGTACTTC.

The chain carries TRBV16 and TRBJ2-3; TRBD1 aligns across 8 bases. V trimming: 0 bases; J trimming: 7 bases; junction bases outside the gene matches: 6. From germline, CDR1 is KGHSY and CDR2 FQNENV. This CDR3 has 15 amino acids. The CDR3 loop is CASSQSRTGKHTQYF. DNA for the CDR3: TGTGCCAGCAGCCAATCCAGGACAGGGAAACATACGCAGTATTTT. Combining the CDR3 with reference TRBV16 and TRBJ2-3 gives the whole variable domain GEEVAQTPKHLVRGEGQKAKLYCAPIKGHSYVFWYQQVLKNEFKFLISFQNENVFDETGMPKERFSAKCLPNSPCSLEIQATKLEDSAVYFCASSQSRTGKHTQYFGPGTRLTVL.

In DNA, the CDR3 is TGTGCCTGGAGTCGGCAGGGACAAGAGACCCAGTACTTC. Amino acid sequence: CAWSRQGQETQYF. The chain carries TRBV30 and TRBJ2-5, with D possibly being TRBD1 (5 bases). The CDR3 has 13 residues. The germline V and J ends were trimmed by 2 bases and 2 bases, with 9 bases remaining between them. The germline V gene encodes CDR1 GTSNPN and CDR2 SVGIG (reference sequence).

This sequence joins TRBV5-6 and TRBJ2-1; D might be TRBD1 (6 bases). The V end was cut by 0 bases, the J end by 3 bases, with 13 bases between. The germline gives CDR1 SGHDT, CDR2 YYEEEE. The CDR3 length is 16 residues. The CDR3: CASSLEQGRIYNEQFF. In DNA form, the CDR3 reads TGTGCCAGCAGCTTGGAGCAGGGGAGAATCTACAATGAGCAGTTCTTC. Full variable domain (rest looked up from reference TRBV5-6 and TRBJ2-1): DAGVTQSPTHLIKTRGQQVTLRCSPKSGHDTVSWYQQALGQGPQFIFQYYEEEERQRGNFPDRFSGHQFPNYSSELNVNALLLGDSALYLCASSLEQGRIYNEQFFGPGTRLTVL.

A few counts support this clone. The chain joins TRBV30 to TRBJ1-1; D is possibly TRBD1 (5 bases). The V end lost 1 base, the J end lost 4 bases, and 16 bases lay between the germline ends. Per the germline V gene, CDR1 is GTSNPN and CDR2 is SVGIG (reference sequence). The CDR3 spans 15 residues. DNA for the CDR3: TGTGCCTGGAGTGGGCAGGGTGGGGGGGGCACTGAAGCTTTCTTT. This codes for CAWSGQGGGGTEAFF. Based on the CDR3 plus reference TRBV30 and TRBJ1-1, the full variable domain is SQTIHQWPATLVQPVGSPLSLECTVEGTSNPNLYWYRQAAGRGLQLLFYSVGIGQISSEVPQNLSASRPQDRQFILSSKKLLLSDSGFYLCAWSGQGGGGTEAFFGQGTRLTVV.

This clone has only a few counts. The chain uses TRBV7-2 and TRBJ2-4; 7 bases match TRBD2. J lost 3 bases, V lost 5 bases, and 13 bases had no gene match. The CDR3 contains 17 residues. Germline CDR1 and CDR2: SGHTA and FQGNSA. The CDR3: CASSPLGRVSSKNIQYF. The CDR3 nucleotides read TGTGCCAGCAGCCCTCTTGGGAGGGTTAGTAGCAAAAACATTCAGTACTTC.

On this clone itself: This sample also contains other DNA sequences that code for the same CDR3. This chain joins TRBV5-1 and TRBJ2-1; TRBD2 agrees at 9 bases. The ends lost 5 bases at V and 2 bases at J; junction bases unmatched: 2. The CDR3 is 14 residues long. Germline V gene sequence: CDR1 SGHRS, CDR2 YFSETQ. CDR3 amino acids: CASRTSGTYNEQFF. DNA for the CDR3: TGCGCCAGCAGGACTAGCGGAACCTACAATGAGCAGTTCTTC. Looking up the rest from reference TRBV5-1 and TRBJ2-1 gives the full variable domain: KAGVTQTPRYLIKTRGQQVTLSCSPISGHRSVSWYQQTPGQGLQFLFEYFSETQRNKGNFPGRFSGRQFSNSRSEMNVSTLELGDSALYLCASRTSGTYNEQFFGPGTRLTVL.

This clone was seen at least ten times. This chain connects TRBV29-1 to TRBJ1-2; TRBD1 agrees at 8 bases. The germline V gene has CDR1 SQVTM and CDR2 ANQGSEA. The CDR3 extends over 12 amino acids. V dropped 4 bases and J dropped 2; count of bases not matched to a gene: 0. The CDR3: CSVGQGNYGYTF. CDR3 coding DNA: TGCAGCGTTGGACAGGGGAACTATGGCTACACCTTC.

The V call is TRBV2, the J call TRBJ2-2; TRBD1 aligns across 8 bases. The trim removed 6 bases at V and 3 bases at J, leaving 6 bases unmatched. Per the germline V gene, CDR1 is SNHLY and CDR2 is FYNNEI. The CDR3 consists of 15 residues. The CDR3 spells CASRGQVRDTGELFF. CDR3 nucleotides: TGTGCCAGCAGGGGACAGGTACGCGACACCGGGGAGCTGTTTTTT.

This sequence joins TRBV18 and TRBJ1-3, with D possibly TRBD1 on 5 matching bases. The germline V gene has CDR1 KGHSH and CDR2 LQKENI. V was pared by 1 base and J by 2 bases, with 12 bases between. The CDR3 is 16 amino acids. CDR3 nucleotides: TGTGCCAGCTCACCACAGGCAGGGCGCACTGGAAACACCATATATTTT. Its translation: CASSPQAGRTGNTIYF.

This clone occurred many times. The J gene is TRBJ2-3, the V gene TRBV21-1; the DNA was not used to check the table's D call, TRBD2. TRBV21-1 is an annotated pseudogene. The CDR3 length is 12 residues. CDR3 loop: CASSVNTDTQYF. DNA for the CDR3: TGTGCCAGCAGCGTAAACACAGATACGCAGTATTTT.

The rearrangement joins TRBV7-9 to TRBJ2-3; 9 bases line up with TRBD1. CDR3 length: 15 residues. Germline CDR1 reads SEHNR; CDR2 reads FQNEAQ (reference sequence). V lost 5 bases, J lost 5 bases, and 8 bases stayed unmatched. CDR3 nucleotides: TGTGCCAGCAGCCGTGGGACAGGGTCAGGAGATACGCAGTATTTT. It codes for CASSRGTGSGDTQYF.

This clone was counted only a few times. The V call is TRBV11-2, the J call TRBJ2-7, with TRBD1 identical over 9 bases. CDR3 length equals 13 residues. Germline V gives CDR1 SGHAT, CDR2 FQNNGV. V shed 5 bases, J shed 3 bases, and the junction held 2 bases outside the gene matches. In nucleotides, the CDR3 is TGTGCCAGCAGCGGGGGACAGGGCTACGAGCAGTACTTC. This encodes CASSGGQGYEQYF.

The chain links TRBV28 to TRBJ1-1; 9 nucleotides align to TRBD1. The V segment lost 7 bases and the J segment 10 bases; nucleotides outside the gene matches: 10. Looked up from germline, CDR1 is MDHEN and CDR2 is SYDVKM. The CDR3 consists of 13 residues. The DNA for the CDR3 is TGTGCCAGCAAAGTACTTCCGGGACAGGGAGCTTTCTTT. It translates to CASKVLPGQGAFF.

The rearrangement joins TRBV6-1 to TRBJ2-1; 11 bases are shared with TRBD2. Germline values: CDR1 MNHNS, CDR2 SASEGT. The CDR3 extends over 15 amino acids. Trimming at V came to 6 bases and at J to 4 bases, leaving 5 bases not matched to a gene. CDR3 amino acids: CASRVGTSGYNEQFF. DNA of the CDR3: TGTGCCAGCAGGGTGGGGACTAGCGGATACAATGAGCAGTTCTTC.

The rearrangement uses TRBV28 and TRBJ2-7; D is unclear. The CDR3 spans 12 residues. The germline V gene encodes CDR1 MDHEN and CDR2 SYDVKM. Trimming cost V 1 base and J 6 bases, with 7 bases left between them. CDR3 sequence (DNA): TGTGCCAGCAGTTTATACAGCTCCGAGCAGTACTTC. Translating gives CASSLYSSEQYF.